Shown below are 30 T cell receptor beta chains from a single sample sequenced in a study of CD8 T cells in Susac syndrome. An input of about 0.45 to 1 ug of RNA was subjected to reverse transcription using random hexamers. Each CDR3 protein gets one entry after TCRdb re-called the immunoSEQ multiplex PCR reads with MiXCR. The sample carries about 160,000 distinct CDR3 sequences, approximately 94% recorded once. Material for sequencing was CD4+ T cells from PBMCs. The receptor source for this set is a human donor with multiple sclerosis.

The rearrangement joins TRBV29-1 to TRBJ2-7; D is ambiguous. The germline V gene encodes CDR1 SQVTM and CDR2 ANQGSEA. CDR3 length: 14 amino acids. Trimming cost V 7 bases and J 0 bases, with 16 bases left between them. CDR3 sequence (DNA): TGCAGCGCGGCTGATTACGGAAGCTCCTACGAGCAGTACTTC. This sequence encodes CSAADYGSSYEQYF.

The chain couples TRBV7-9 to TRBJ1-2; D gene unclear. There are 11 residues in the CDR3. The germline gives CDR1 SEHNR, CDR2 FQNEAQ (reference sequence). V was shortened by 4 bases and J by 7 bases, with 7 bases between the two germline ends. For the CDR3, the DNA is TGTGCCAGCAGCTCGGGATTTGGCTACACCTTC. Amino acid sequence: CASSSGFGYTF.

This clonotype was seen only a few times. The rearrangement links TRBV13 to TRBJ2-5; D might be TRBD1 (6 bases). Germline CDR1 is PRHDT and CDR2 is FYEKMQ (reference sequence). V was pared by 2 bases and J by 2 bases, with 9 bases between. This CDR3 is built from 14 residues. CDR3 DNA: TGTGCCAGCAGCTTAAGACAGGAACAAGAGACCCAGTACTTC. Translating gives CASSLRQEQETQYF.

This sequence joins TRBV28 and TRBJ2-4, with TRBD1 matching over 8 bases. Trimming cost V 4 bases and J 7 bases; bases outside gene matches: 6. The CDR3 has 14 amino acids. Germline-derived CDR1 and CDR2 are MDHEN and SYDVKM. For the CDR3, the DNA is TGTGCCAGCAGTTCTCGACAGGGGTGGAACATTCAGTACTTC. Amino acid sequence: CASSSRQGWNIQYF.

The gene calls are TRBV7-9 and TRBJ2-1; 7 bases agree with TRBD2. Trimming took 5 bases from V and 0 from J; bases not matched to a gene: 4. Germline V CDR1 and CDR2: SEHNR, FQNEAQ (reference sequence). This CDR3 contains 15 residues. The CDR3 nucleotides are TGTGCCAGCAGCCCCCGGGGGGTCTCCTACAATGAGCAGTTCTTC. This gives the protein CASSPRGVSYNEQFF. The variable domain in full, with the rest retrieved from reference TRBV7-9 and TRBJ2-1, is DTGVSQNPRHKITKRGQNVTFRCDPISEHNRLYWYRQTLGQGPEFLTYFQNEAQLEKSRLLSDRFSAERPKGSFSTLEIQRTEQGDSAMYLCASSPRGVSYNEQFFGPGTRLTVL.

V is TRBV3-1 and J is TRBJ1-5; D is possibly TRBD1 (6 bases). The germline V gene has CDR1 LGHDT and CDR2 YNNKEL (reference sequence). Trimming shortened V by 1 base and J by 2 bases, and 12 bases separated the two germline ends. The CDR3 totals 16 residues. The CDR3 loop reads CASSQGAGARNQPQHF. The CDR3 nucleotides are TGTGCCAGCAGCCAAGGCGCAGGGGCCCGCAATCAGCCCCAGCATTTT.

The table lists this clonotype with a count of one. The rearrangement uses TRBV11-2 and TRBJ2-5; perhaps TRBD1 as D (5 bases). CDR3 length equals 13 residues. Trimming took 6 bases from V and 4 from J, leaving 12 bases between them. Germline V gene data show CDR1 as SGHAT and CDR2 as FQNNGV. The DNA of the CDR3 is TGTGCCAGCAGTCAAACAGGCTCAGAGACCCAGTACTTC. Residues: CASSQTGSETQYF. The full variable domain, with the rest looked up from reference TRBV11-2 and TRBJ2-5, is EAGVAQSPRYKIIEKRQSVAFWCNPISGHATLYWYQQILGQGPKLLIQFQNNGVVDDSQLPKDRFSAERLKGVDSTLKIQPAKLEDSAVYLCASSQTGSETQYFGPGTRLLVL.

V is TRBV2 and J is TRBJ2-5; 10 bases line up with TRBD2. This CDR3 contains 14 residues. The germline gives CDR1 SNHLY, CDR2 FYNNEI. With 8 bases clipped from V and 5 bases from J, the junction kept 8 bases outside the gene matches. The CDR3 sequence is CASSSGRAQETQYF. Here the CDR3 DNA reads TGTGCCAGCTCAAGCGGGAGGGCCCAGGAGACCCAGTACTTC.

The chain combines TRBV29-1 with TRBJ2-3; D is perhaps TRBD2 (6 bases). The CDR3 has 14 residues. Germline CDR1 and CDR2: SQVTM and ANQGSEA. V was cut by 6 bases and J by 7 bases, with 20 bases left in between. Here the CDR3 DNA reads TGCAGCGTCGAACCGGGACTGGTCCTGAATACGCAGTATTTT. Amino acid sequence: CSVEPGLVLNTQYF.

The J gene is TRBJ1-1, the V gene TRBV9; D is undetermined. From germline, CDR1 is SGDLS and CDR2 YYNGEE. This CDR3 has 12 amino acids. Trimming pared 4 bases from V and 8 bases from J, leaving 12 bases between. CDR3 DNA: TGTGCCAGCAGCACCCTCGAGGGAGAAGCTTTCTTT. It encodes CASSTLEGEAFF.

This clonotype came up once. The gene calls are TRBV30 and TRBJ1-3, with TRBD1 matching 11 bases. The germline V gene encodes CDR1 GTSNPN and CDR2 SVGIG (reference sequence). After removal of 5 bases from V and 4 bases from J, the junction contained 7 bases not matched to a gene. CDR3 size: 15 residues. The CDR3 DNA is TGTGCCTGGTGGACAGGGGGCGCCTCCGGAAACACCATATATTTT. This codes for CAWWTGGASGNTIYF. Together with reference TRBV30 and TRBJ1-3, the CDR3 gives the full variable domain: SQTIHQWPATLVQPVGSPLSLECTVEGTSNPNLYWYRQAAGRGLQLLFYSVGIGQISSEVPQNLSASRPQDRQFILSSKKLLLSDSGFYLCAWWTGGASGNTIYFGEGSWLTVV.

The genes are TRBV6-5 and TRBJ1-5; a possible D gene is TRBD1 (5 bases). Trimming left V 2 bases short and J 2 bases short, with 10 bases between. This CDR3 contains 15 residues. Germline V gives CDR1 MNHEY, CDR2 SVGAGI. The CDR3 reads CASSYDSWGNQPQHF. The CDR3 DNA is TGTGCCAGCAGTTACGACAGCTGGGGCAATCAGCCCCAGCATTTT.

This chain joins TRBV10-3 and TRBJ1-1; 9 positions agree with TRBD1. The CDR3 totals 13 residues. Germline CDR1 ENHRY, CDR2 SYGVKD. Losses at the gene ends were 10 bases for V and 6 bases for J; bases not matched to a gene: 9. The CDR3 region is CATRDREMPEAFF. CDR3 DNA: TGTGCCACCCGGGACAGGGAGATGCCTGAAGCTTTCTTT.

This sequence joins TRBV20-1 and TRBJ2-6; possibly TRBD1 or TRBD2 for D (6 bases each). CDR1 is DFQATT, CDR2 SNEGSKA, per germline (reference sequence). With 6 bases removed from V and 2 bases from J, the gap between germline ends came to 11 bases. This CDR3 has 14 residues. CDR3 amino acids: CSAQGTAGANVLTF. As DNA, the CDR3 is TGCAGTGCGCAGGGGACTGCTGGGGCCAACGTCCTGACTTTC.

This clonotype appeared once. This chain links TRBV28 with TRBJ1-5, with D maybe TRBD1 (6 bases). The CDR3 totals 13 residues. V lost 6 bases and J 7 bases, leaving 13 bases between the germline ends. The germline V gene encodes CDR1 MDHEN and CDR2 SYDVKM. CDR3 sequence: CASRQGSYQPQHF. In DNA form, the CDR3 reads TGTGCCAGCAGACAGGGAAGTTACCAGCCCCAGCATTTT.

This chain connects TRBV24-1 to TRBJ2-1; a possible D gene is TRBD2 (5 bases). Trimming removed 4 bases from V and 2 bases from J, with 14 bases in between. CDR1 is KGHDR, CDR2 SFDVKD, per germline. The CDR3 sequence is 16 residues long. The CDR3 loop is CATSDRNAGTYNEQFF. CDR3 nucleotide sequence: TGTGCCACCAGTGACCGTAACGCGGGTACCTACAATGAGCAGTTCTTC.

This chain links TRBV4-1 with TRBJ2-1; D is uncertain. In germline, CDR1 is MGHRA, CDR2 YSYEKL. Trimming pared 3 bases from V and 11 bases from J, leaving 8 bases between. The CDR3 has 11 amino acids. The CDR3 loop is CASSHPDKQFF. The CDR3 nucleotides read TGCGCCAGCAGCCATCCAGATAAGCAGTTCTTC.

This clonotype occurred once. CDR3: CASSEDRNEAFF. The CDR3 DNA reads as TGTGCCAGCAGTGAGGATCGCAATGAAGCTTTCTTT. The chain couples TRBV2 to TRBJ1-1; no definite D call. The CDR3 loop spans 12 amino acids. Trimming stripped 3 bases from V and 7 bases from J, with 9 bases between. From germline, CDR1 is SNHLY and CDR2 FYNNEI.

The CDR3 DNA sequence: TGTGCCAGCAGCGTAGGTGGGACTAGCGGGGACTACGAGCAGTACTTC. Its protein product is CASSVGGTSGDYEQYF. The chain recombines TRBV9 with TRBJ2-7; 13 bases align to TRBD2. Germline V gives CDR1 SGDLS, CDR2 YYNGEE. This CDR3 contains 16 residues. The junction had 3 bases not matched to a gene; V was cut back by 0 bases and J by 3 bases.

The chain is built from TRBV29-1 and TRBJ1-2; D is uncertain. This CDR3 is built from 13 residues. The germline V gene has CDR1 SQVTM and CDR2 ANQGSEA. V was pared by 1 base and J by 2 bases, with 8 bases between. This CDR3 is CSVEGARNYGYTF. The CDR3 region has the DNA TGCAGCGTTGAAGGGGCAAGGAACTATGGCTACACCTTC. Together with reference TRBV29-1 and TRBJ1-2, the CDR3 gives the full variable domain: SAVISQKPSRDICQRGTSLTIQCQVDSQVTMMFWYRQQPGQSLTLIATANQGSEATYESGFVIDKFPISRPNLTFSTLTVSNMSPEDSSIYLCSVEGARNYGYTFGSGTRLTVV.

The rearrangement links TRBV4-3 to TRBJ2-3; D is perhaps TRBD1 or TRBD2 (6 bases each). The V gene's germline CDR1 is LGHNA and CDR2 YSLEER. With 1 base removed from V and 0 bases from J, the gap between germline ends came to 11 bases. The CDR3 extends over 16 amino acids. In nucleotides, the CDR3 is TGCGCCAGCAGCCAAGCGTGGGGGGCTAGCACAGATACGCAGTATTTT. Its translation: CASSQAWGASTDTQYF.

J is TRBJ2-1 and V is TRBV20-1; 11 nucleotides agree with TRBD2. The CDR3 sequence is 15 residues long. CDR1 is DFQATT and CDR2 is SNEGSKA in the germline V gene (reference sequence). The trim removed 5 bases at V and 5 bases at J, leaving 8 bases unmatched. The CDR3 DNA sequence: TGCAGTGCTTTCAAGGCTAGCGGGAGGAACAATGAGCAGTTCTTC. Its protein product is CSAFKASGRNNEQFF.

The chain links TRBV20-1 to TRBJ2-7; TRBD2 matches 8 bases. There are 13 residues in the CDR3. Germline V gene lookup returns CDR1 DFQATT and CDR2 SNEGSKA (reference sequence). The V gene end was trimmed by 6 bases and the J gene end by 3 bases; junction bases not matched to a gene: 7. The CDR3 bases are TGCAGTGCCCGGCCGGGACTAGACTACGAGCAGTACTTC. It encodes CSARPGLDYEQYF.

The V and J genes are TRBV4-1 and TRBJ2-3; the match to TRBD2 covers 8 bases. This CDR3 has 17 amino acids. Germline loops: CDR1 MGHRA, CDR2 YSYEKL. V trimming: 1 base; J trimming: 4 bases; junction bases outside the gene matches: 10. The CDR3 here is CASSQGFKAGVPDTQYF. DNA of the CDR3: TGCGCCAGCAGCCAAGGGTTTAAAGCGGGAGTCCCAGATACGCAGTATTTT.

The gene calls are TRBV7-9 and TRBJ2-5, with a weak D call TRBD2 (5 bases). This CDR3 spans 14 amino acids. Trimming stripped 1 base from V and 7 bases from J, with 13 bases between. The V gene's germline CDR1 is SEHNR and CDR2 FQNEAQ (reference sequence). The chain's CDR3 is CASSLEGSERTQYF. In DNA form, the CDR3 reads TGTGCCAGCAGCTTAGAGGGTAGCGAACGGACCCAGTACTTC.

The V call is TRBV6-2 or TRBV6-3, the J call TRBJ2-1; 13 nucleotides agree with TRBD2. CDR1 and CDR2 from the germline V gene are MNHEY and SVGEGT. The junction had 2 bases not matched to a gene; V was cut back by 6 bases and J by 9 bases. The CDR3 runs to 13 residues. The CDR3 nucleotides read TGTGCCAGCAGACTAGCGGGAGGGGCTGAGCAGTTCTTC. As protein: CASRLAGGAEQFF.

V usage is TRBV7-9 and J usage is TRBJ2-7, with TRBD2 as a possible D gene (5 bases). V dropped 4 bases and J dropped 0 bases, with 10 bases sitting between them. The CDR3 extends over 14 amino acids. CDR1 is SEHNR and CDR2 is FQNEAQ in the germline V gene (reference sequence). The CDR3 protein is CASSSFRGSYEQYF. CDR3 nucleotides: TGTGCCAGCAGCTCCTTCCGGGGCTCCTACGAGCAGTACTTC.

The chain combines TRBV4-2 with TRBJ2-6; D unclear. The germline V gene has CDR1 LGHNA and CDR2 YNFKEQ. V was shortened by 0 bases and J by 3 bases, with 6 bases between the two germline ends. This CDR3 region has 15 residues. The CDR3 protein is CASSQDFDGANVLTF. In DNA form, the CDR3 reads TGTGCCAGCAGCCAAGATTTTGATGGGGCCAACGTCCTGACTTTC.

The genes are TRBV5-1 and TRBJ2-6; D not certain. The CDR3 sequence is 13 residues long. Germline values: CDR1 SGHRS, CDR2 YFSETQ. Trimming took 0 bases from V and 6 from J, leaving 4 bases between them. As DNA, the CDR3 is TGCGCCAGCAGCTTGGGACAGGCCAACGTCCTGACTTTC. As protein: CASSLGQANVLTF. Drawing the rest from reference TRBV5-1 and TRBJ2-6, the complete variable domain is KAGVTQTPRYLIKTRGQQVTLSCSPISGHRSVSWYQQTPGQGLQFLFEYFSETQRNKGNFPGRFSGRQFSNSRSEMNVSTLELGDSALYLCASSLGQANVLTFGAGSRLTVL.

The chain is built from TRBV10-2 and TRBJ2-7, with D possibly being TRBD1 (6 bases). The V gene lost 4 bases and the J gene lost 4 bases, with 23 bases spanning the gap. The germline V gene encodes CDR1 WSHSY and CDR2 SAAADI. This CDR3 comprises 17 residues. CDR3 sequence: CASSGLRGQGLVYEQYF. The CDR3 DNA sequence: TGCGCCAGCAGTGGCCTCCGGGGTCAGGGGCTGGTATACGAGCAGTACTTC.